Below, one T cell receptor beta chain is given with its context. As yet, its antigen is unknown. In the naive CD8 group, cells lacked CD45RO and were positively selected for CCR7, so terminally differentiated effector memory CD45RA+ cells were left out. The data were obtained in a study of shared clonotypes between healthy human individuals. Background on the study: A few men and a couple of women, aged 18 to 49, were donors.

In the original processing: Filtering of immunoSEQ junctional sequences could not match full-length read filtering. This table comes from immunoSEQ multiplex PCR, and its TCRdb copy is limited to in-frame clones, with some not included. V and J calls and clone size follow that table, whereas D and trimming were derived from the DNA. The sample yields roughly 810,000 clones, about 96% seen once. Germline values: CDR1 MNHEY, CDR2 SMNVEV (reference sequence). V shed 4 bases and J 5 bases; nucleotides not matched to a gene: 8. This CDR3 is 16 amino acids long. General study findings and limits: Compared with clonotypes that all four donors shared, non-shared clonotypes had lower generation probabilities.

The chain has TRBV27 and TRBJ2-3; 11 positions match TRBD2. The receptor was derived from a young man in good health. The sample comprised naive CD8+ T cells sorted from blood. The CDR3 nucleotides read TGTGCCAGCAGTTATCGGGGACTAGCGGCTCTAGATACGCAGTATTTT. This gives the protein CASSYRGLAALDTQYF.